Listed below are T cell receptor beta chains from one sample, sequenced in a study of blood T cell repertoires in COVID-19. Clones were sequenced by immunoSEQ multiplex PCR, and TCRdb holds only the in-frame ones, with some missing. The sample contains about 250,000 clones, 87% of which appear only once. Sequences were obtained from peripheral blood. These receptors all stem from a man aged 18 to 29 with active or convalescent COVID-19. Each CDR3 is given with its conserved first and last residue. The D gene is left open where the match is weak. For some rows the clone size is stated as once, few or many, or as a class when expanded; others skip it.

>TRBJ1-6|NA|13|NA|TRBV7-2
TGTGCCAGCGCCTTGAGGGGGGGCTCACCCCTCCACTTT
CASALRGGSPLHF
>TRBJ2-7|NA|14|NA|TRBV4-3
TGCGCCAGCAGCCAATCTACAGGGTTTGACGAGCAGTACTTC
CASSQSTGFDEQYF
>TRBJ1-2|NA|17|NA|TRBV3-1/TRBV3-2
TGTGCCAGCAGCCAAGATCCGAGAAAGGAGATAAACTATGGCTACACCTTC
CASSQDPRKEINYGYTF
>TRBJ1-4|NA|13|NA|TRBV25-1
TGTGCCAGCAGTGGTGGAGGGGTTGAAAAACTGTTTTTT
CASSGGGVEKLFF
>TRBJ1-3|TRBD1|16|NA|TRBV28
TGTGCCAGCAGTTCCTTGCAGGGGGCGCTTGGAAACACCATATATTTT
CASSSLQGALGNTIYF
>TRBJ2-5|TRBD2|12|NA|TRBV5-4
TGTGCCAGCAGCCCCGGGGGGGAGACCCAGTACTTC
CASSPGGETQYF
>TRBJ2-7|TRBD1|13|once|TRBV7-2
TGTGCCAGCAGCCGGGACAGGTACGTCGAGCAGTACTTC
CASSRDRYVEQYF
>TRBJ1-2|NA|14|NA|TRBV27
TGTGCCAGCAGTTCCTTGGACAGAGTCTATGGCTACACCTTC
CASSSLDRVYGYTF
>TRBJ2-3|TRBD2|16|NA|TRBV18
TGTGCCAGCTCACCGTTGACTAGCGGGATGACAGATACGCAGTATTTT
CASSPLTSGMTDTQYF
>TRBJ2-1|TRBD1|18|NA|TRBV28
TGTGCCAGCAGCTTTTTAATTTTTTTGGGACAGGGTTACAATGAGCAGTTCTTC
CASSFLIFLGQGYNEQFF
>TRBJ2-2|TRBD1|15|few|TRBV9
TGTGCCAGCAGCCTAGGACAGGGGGCGACCGGGGAGCTGTTTTTT
CASSLGQGATGELFF
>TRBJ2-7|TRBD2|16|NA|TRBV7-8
TGTGCCAGCAGCGGGATCGGGGGGGGCCCCGTCTACGAGCAGTACTTC
CASSGIGGGPVYEQYF
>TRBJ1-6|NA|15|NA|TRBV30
TGTGCCTGGAACCCCCCGGGACTCCCAAATTCACCCCTCCACTTT
CAWNPPGLPNSPLHF
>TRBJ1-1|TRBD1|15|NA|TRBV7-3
TGTGCCAGCAGCTCAGGGGGCGGGGTGAACACTGAAGCTTTCTTT
CASSSGGGVNTEAFF
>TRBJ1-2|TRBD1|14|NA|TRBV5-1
TGCGCCAGCAGCTTGGGACAGGGAGACTATGGCTACACCTTC
CASSLGQGDYGYTF
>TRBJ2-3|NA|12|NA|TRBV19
TGTGCCAGTAGTTCCCTGACAGATACGCAGTATTTT
CASSSLTDTQYF
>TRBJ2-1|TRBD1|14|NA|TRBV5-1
TGCGCCAGCAGCGGACAGGGGTCCTACAATGAGCAGTTCTTC
CASSGQGSYNEQFF